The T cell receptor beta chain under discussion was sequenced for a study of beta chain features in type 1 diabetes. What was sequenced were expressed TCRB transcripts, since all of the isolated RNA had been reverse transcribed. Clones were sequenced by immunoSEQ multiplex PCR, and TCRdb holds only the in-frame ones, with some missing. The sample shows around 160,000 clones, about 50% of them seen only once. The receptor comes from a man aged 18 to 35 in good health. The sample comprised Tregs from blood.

The CDR3 reads CASSVIGLVQETQYF. CDR3 in DNA: TGTGCCAGCAGCGTGATCGGCCTAGTTCAAGAGACCCAGTACTTC. The V call is TRBV5-6, the J call TRBJ2-5, with D unclear. This CDR3 is 15 amino acids long. Germline V gives CDR1 SGHDT, CDR2 YYEEEE. The V end was cut by 4 bases, the J end by 2 bases, with 15 bases between.